This TCR beta chain was captured in a study of T cells in Graves' hyperthyroidism and ophthalmopathy. On the study more broadly: Peripheral blood was secured at the point of initial diagnosis, before any treatment.

TCR beta CDR3 sequences were amplified from RNA transcripts. HTBI primers were the set used in a first-round RT-PCR of the TCR CDR3. TCRdb recomputed calls from the multiplex PCR reads with MiXCR, one row per CDR3 protein. The table lists approximately 600,000 distinct CDR3 sequences, around 20% of them singletons. Trimming pared 2 bases from V and 5 bases from J, leaving 16 bases between. The CDR3 loop spans 15 amino acids. Germline V gene sequence: CDR1 MNHEY, CDR2 SMNVEV (reference sequence). This clonotype was detected only a few times. This chain uses TRBV27 with TRBJ2-7, with D unclear. Sequencing was performed on blood. This sequence was found in a man under 40 with Graves' ophthalmopathy. CDR3 loop: CASSLGFPKLHEQYF. Here the CDR3 DNA reads TGTGCCAGCAGTTTAGGATTTCCGAAGCTACACGAGCAGTACTTC.